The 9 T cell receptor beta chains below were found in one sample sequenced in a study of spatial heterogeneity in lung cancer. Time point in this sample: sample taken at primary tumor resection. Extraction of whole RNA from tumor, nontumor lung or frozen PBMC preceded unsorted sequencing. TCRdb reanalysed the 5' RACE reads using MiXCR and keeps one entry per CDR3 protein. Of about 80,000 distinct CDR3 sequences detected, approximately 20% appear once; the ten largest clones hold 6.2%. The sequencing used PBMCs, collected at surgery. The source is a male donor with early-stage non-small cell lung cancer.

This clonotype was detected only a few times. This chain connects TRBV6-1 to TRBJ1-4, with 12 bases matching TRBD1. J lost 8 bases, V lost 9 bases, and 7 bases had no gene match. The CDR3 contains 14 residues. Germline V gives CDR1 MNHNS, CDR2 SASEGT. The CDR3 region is CASRDRGRGEKLFF. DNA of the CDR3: TGTGCCAGTCGGGACAGGGGGCGTGGGGAAAAACTGTTTTTT.

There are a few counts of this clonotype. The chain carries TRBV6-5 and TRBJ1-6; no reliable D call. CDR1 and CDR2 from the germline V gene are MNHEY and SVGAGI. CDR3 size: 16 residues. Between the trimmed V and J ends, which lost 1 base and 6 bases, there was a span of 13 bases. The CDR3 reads CASSYFGGRVNSPLHF. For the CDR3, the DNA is TGTGCCAGCAGTTACTTCGGCGGACGCGTTAATTCACCCCTCCACTTT.

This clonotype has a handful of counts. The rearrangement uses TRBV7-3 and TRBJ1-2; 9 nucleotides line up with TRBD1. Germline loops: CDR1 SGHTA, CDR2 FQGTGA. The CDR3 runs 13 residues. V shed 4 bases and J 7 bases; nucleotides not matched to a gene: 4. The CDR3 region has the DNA TGTGCCAGCAGCTCGGACAGGGGAGGTGGCTACACCTTC. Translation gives CASSSDRGGGYTF.

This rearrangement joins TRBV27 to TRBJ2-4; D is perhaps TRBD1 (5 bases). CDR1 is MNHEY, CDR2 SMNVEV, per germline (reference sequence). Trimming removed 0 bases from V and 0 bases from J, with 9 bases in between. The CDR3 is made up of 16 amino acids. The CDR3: CASSLSGRLAKNIQYF. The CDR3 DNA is TGTGCCAGCAGTTTATCGGGGCGGTTAGCCAAAAACATTCAGTACTTC.

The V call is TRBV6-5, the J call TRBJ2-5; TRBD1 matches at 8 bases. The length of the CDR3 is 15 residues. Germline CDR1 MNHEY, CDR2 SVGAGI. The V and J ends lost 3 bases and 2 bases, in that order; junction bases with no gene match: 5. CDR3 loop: CASSYTGGRQETQYF. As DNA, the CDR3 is TGTGCCAGCAGTTATACAGGGGGACGGCAAGAGACCCAGTACTTC.

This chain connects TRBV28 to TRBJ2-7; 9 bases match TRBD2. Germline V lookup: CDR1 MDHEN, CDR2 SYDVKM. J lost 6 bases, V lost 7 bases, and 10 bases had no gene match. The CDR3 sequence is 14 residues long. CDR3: CASTPGTSPTEQYF. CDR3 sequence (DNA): TGTGCCAGCACCCCCGGGACTAGCCCAACCGAGCAGTACTTC. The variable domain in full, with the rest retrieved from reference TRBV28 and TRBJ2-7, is DVKVTQSSRYLVKRTGEKVFLECVQDMDHENMFWYRQDPGLGLRLIYFSYDVKMKEKGDIPEGYSVSREKKERFSLILESASTNQTSMYLCASTPGTSPTEQYFGPGTRLTVT.

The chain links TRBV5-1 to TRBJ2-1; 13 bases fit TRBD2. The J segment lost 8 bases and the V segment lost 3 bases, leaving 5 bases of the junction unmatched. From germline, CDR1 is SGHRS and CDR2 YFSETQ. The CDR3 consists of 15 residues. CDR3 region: CASSSGLAGVHEQFF. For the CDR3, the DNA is TGCGCCAGCAGCTCCGGACTAGCGGGAGTCCATGAGCAGTTCTTC.

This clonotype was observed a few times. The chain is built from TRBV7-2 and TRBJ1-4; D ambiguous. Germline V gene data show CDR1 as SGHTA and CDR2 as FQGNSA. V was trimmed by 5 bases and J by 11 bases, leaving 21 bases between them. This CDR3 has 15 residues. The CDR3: CASSPDWGDGRKLFF. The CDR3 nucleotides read TGTGCCAGCAGCCCCGATTGGGGTGACGGGAGGAAACTGTTTTTT. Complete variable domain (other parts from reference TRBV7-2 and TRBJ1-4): GAGVSQSPSNKVTEKGKDVELRCDPISGHTALYWYRQSLGQGLEFLIYFQGNSAPDKSGLPSDRFSAERTGGSVSTLTIQRTQQEDSAVYLCASSPDWGDGRKLFFGSGTQLSVL.

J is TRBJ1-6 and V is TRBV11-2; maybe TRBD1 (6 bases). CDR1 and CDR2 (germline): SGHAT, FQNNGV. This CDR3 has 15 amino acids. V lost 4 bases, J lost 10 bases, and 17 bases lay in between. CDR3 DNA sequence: TGTGCCAGCAGCTCAGAGGGCAGGGGTAGGTCACCCCTCCACTTT. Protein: CASSSEGRGRSPLHF.